A selection of T cell receptor beta chains follows, all from one sample in a study of CD8 T cells in Susac syndrome. MiXCR was run by TCRdb on the immunoSEQ multiplex PCR reads, yielding one entry per CDR3 protein. Seen here are some 200,000 distinct CDR3 sequences, roughly 94% observed once, and the top ten hold around 0.15%. The sequenced sample was CD8+ T cells from PBMCs. The receptor set was obtained from a human donor with Susac syndrome. Each CDR3 is given with its conserved first and last residue. The D gene is left open where the match is weak. Size tells how often a clone was seen (once, few, many) or the class of an expanded clone, and some rows leave it out.

abundance	v_gene	d_gene	j_gene	CDR3aa	CDR3nt
NA	TRBV7-2	TRBD1	TRBJ1-5	CASSLRSGQVNQPQHF	TGTGCCAGCAGCTTACGTTCGGGACAGGTAAATCAGCCCCAGCATTTT
NA	TRBV5-6	TRBD2	TRBJ2-2	CASSFLTSGSAGELFF	TGTGCCAGCAGCTTCCTGACTAGCGGGAGTGCCGGGGAGCTGTTTTTT
NA	TRBV4-1	NA	TRBJ2-1	CASSQVPGEHLYNEQFF	TGCGCCAGCAGCCAAGTCCCGGGAGAGCATTTATACAATGAGCAGTTCTTC
NA	TRBV7-9	NA	TRBJ1-3	CASSLASATGNTIYF	TGTGCCAGCAGCTTAGCGTCGGCCACTGGAAACACCATATATTTT
NA	TRBV20-1	TRBD1	TRBJ2-7	CSARELGQGAYEQYF	TGCAGTGCTAGAGAGTTGGGACAGGGGGCCTACGAGCAGTACTTC
once	TRBV4-2	TRBD2	TRBJ2-1	CASSQNPLAGEVDEQFF	TGTGCCAGCAGCCAAAATCCACTAGCGGGAGAAGTCGATGAGCAGTTCTTC
once	TRBV6-5	NA	TRBJ2-3	CASSRDLSTDTQYF	TGTGCCAGCAGTAGGGACCTTAGCACAGATACGCAGTATTTT
once	TRBV20-1	TRBD1	TRBJ1-2	CSASRTGGLGYGYTF	TGCAGTGCTTCTCGGACAGGGGGTCTGGGCTATGGCTACACCTTC
few	TRBV20-1	NA	TRBJ2-3	CSALRRGTDTQYF	TGCAGTGCTCTCCGCAGGGGCACAGATACGCAGTATTTT
NA	TRBV12-3/TRBV12-4	NA	TRBJ2-1	CASSLPSSVYNEQFF	TGTGCCAGCAGTTTGCCGTCGAGTGTTTACAATGAGCAGTTCTTC
NA	TRBV7-9	NA	TRBJ2-1	CATIPVEPSTYNEQFF	TGTGCCACCATCCCGGTGGAGCCCTCCACCTACAATGAGCAGTTCTTC
NA	TRBV11-3	NA	TRBJ2-2	CASSLGRGTNTGELFF	TGTGCCAGCTCGCTGGGGCGGGGAACGAACACCGGGGAGCTGTTTTTT
NA	TRBV9	NA	TRBJ1-5	CASSVAGGSNQPQHF	TGTGCCAGCAGCGTAGCCGGGGGCAGCAATCAGCCCCAGCATTTT
NA	TRBV7-9	TRBD1	TRBJ1-3	CASSWTGQSSGNTIYF	TGTGCCAGCAGCTGGACAGGGCAATCTTCTGGAAACACCATATATTTT
once	TRBV6-6	NA	TRBJ2-3	CASSHALAASTDTQYF	TGTGCCAGCAGCCATGCCCTGGCGGCTAGCACAGATACGCAGTATTTT
NA	TRBV13	TRBD1	TRBJ1-5	CASTQGGQPQHF	TGTGCCAGCACCCAGGGGGGTCAGCCCCAGCATTTT
once	TRBV4-2	NA	TRBJ2-3	CASSQDPADTQYF	TGTGCCAGCAGCCAAGATCCAGCGGATACGCAGTATTTT
NA	TRBV7-2	NA	TRBJ2-1	CAISRGAVLYNEQFF	TGTGCCATCTCCCGGGGGGCAGTCCTCTACAATGAGCAGTTCTTC
NA	TRBV12-3/TRBV12-4	TRBD1	TRBJ2-7	CASSLVDRELYEQYF	TGTGCCAGCAGTTTAGTTGACAGGGAGTTATACGAGCAGTACTTC
NA	TRBV13	NA	TRBJ2-2	CASSFEDLNTGELFF	TGTGCCAGCAGCTTCGAAGACTTGAACACCGGGGAGCTGTTTTTT
few	TRBV5-4	NA	TRBJ1-1	CASSLRPPTGRNTEAFF	TGTGCCAGCAGCTTGAGGCCCCCGACAGGAAGAAACACTGAAGCTTTCTTT
NA	TRBV9	TRBD2	TRBJ2-1	CASSVGTSSYNEQFF	TGTGCCAGCAGCGTCGGGACTAGCTCCTACAATGAGCAGTTCTTC
once	TRBV20-1	NA	TRBJ1-5	CSARGAGAQPQHF	TGCAGTGCTAGAGGTGCAGGGGCTCAGCCCCAGCATTTT
NA	TRBV28	NA	TRBJ2-3	CASSSYYGPFQTTDTQYF	TGTGCCAGCAGTTCCTACTATGGGCCGTTCCAGACCACAGATACGCAGTATTTT
NA	TRBV21-1	NA	TRBJ2-5	CASSKAPGLANFQETQYF	TGTGCCAGCAGCAAAGCGCCAGGTCTAGCCAACTTCCAAGAGACCCAGTACTTC
NA	TRBV28	NA	TRBJ2-1	CASSFGGGFHDEQFF	TGTGCCAGCAGTTTTGGGGGGGGCTTTCACGATGAGCAGTTCTTC
once	TRBV11-2	NA	TRBJ2-2	CASSLDVATLTGELFF	TGTGCCAGCAGCTTAGATGTCGCTACCCTCACCGGGGAGCTGTTTTTT
NA	TRBV20-1	NA	TRBJ2-3	CSATPQTDTQYF	TGCAGTGCTACCCCGCAAACAGATACGCAGTATTTT
NA	TRBV5-6	TRBD2	TRBJ2-7	CASSLVGRGYEQYF	TGTGCCAGCAGCTTGGTAGGGAGGGGATACGAGCAGTACTTC
NA	TRBV29-1	NA	TRBJ1-1	CSVEVRVGAFF	TGCAGCGTTGAAGTACGGGTGGGAGCTTTCTTT
NA	TRBV7-9	NA	TRBJ1-2	CASSSDTNYGYTF	TGTGCCAGCAGCTCTGATACTAACTATGGCTACACCTTC
NA	TRBV13	TRBD1	TRBJ2-1	CASSLQGETVQFF	TGTGCCAGCAGCTTACAGGGGGAAACAGTGCAGTTCTTC
NA	TRBV7-2	TRBD2	TRBJ2-5	CASSLGGSGGTQETQYF	TGTGCCAGCAGCTTAGGAGGGAGCGGGGGAACCCAAGAGACCCAGTACTTC
NA	TRBV9	NA	TRBJ1-5	CASSVGAEGQPQHF	TGTGCCAGCAGCGTAGGGGCAGAGGGTCAGCCCCAGCATTTT
NA	TRBV11-3	TRBD1	TRBJ2-1	CASSPRNPGTGGNEQFF	TGTGCCAGCAGTCCCCGTAATCCCGGGACAGGGGGCAATGAGCAGTTCTTC
once	TRBV28	NA	TRBJ1-5	CASSLSLKPDQPQHF	TGTGCCAGCAGTTTGTCGCTAAAGCCAGATCAGCCCCAGCATTTT
NA	TRBV7-2	NA	TRBJ1-1	CASSLRTEAFF	TGTGCCAGCAGCTTACGGACTGAAGCTTTCTTT
NA	TRBV6-6	NA	TRBJ2-5	CASSYGHGQETQYF	TGTGCCAGCAGCTACGGACACGGCCAAGAGACCCAGTACTTC
NA	TRBV2	NA	TRBJ2-1	CASRSLSEQFF	TGTGCCAGCAGGAGCCTCAGTGAGCAGTTCTTC
NA	TRBV3-1	NA	TRBJ1-2	CASSQGTGETYGYTF	TGTGCCAGCAGCCAAGGGACGGGGGAGACCTATGGCTACACCTTC
NA	TRBV29-1	NA	TRBJ2-3	CSVENPSVISTDTQYF	TGCAGCGTTGAAAATCCCTCCGTAATTTCCACAGATACGCAGTATTTT
few	TRBV12-3/TRBV12-4	NA	TRBJ2-3	CASSLVRTDTQYF	TGTGCCAGCAGTTTAGTAAGAACCGATACGCAGTATTTT
NA	TRBV19	NA	TRBJ2-5	CASSIRTSNQETQYF	TGTGCCAGTAGTATCCGTACTAGCAACCAAGAGACCCAGTACTTC
NA	TRBV7-9	NA	TRBJ2-7	CASSAGQKDYEQYF	TGTGCCAGCAGCGCGGGACAGAAGGACTACGAGCAGTACTTC
NA	TRBV9	TRBD1	TRBJ2-2	CASSVWDRGTGELFF	TGTGCCAGCAGCGTATGGGACAGAGGTACCGGGGAGCTGTTTTTT
NA	TRBV9	NA	TRBJ2-2	CASSTSWTANTGELFF	TGTGCCAGCAGCACATCGTGGACGGCGAACACCGGGGAGCTGTTTTTT
NA	TRBV6-5	TRBD2	TRBJ2-7	CASSYSVVASGPFGYEQYF	TGTGCCAGCAGTTACTCGGTAGTGGCTAGCGGTCCCTTCGGCTACGAGCAGTACTTC
NA	TRBV5-1	TRBD1	TRBJ2-3	CASSSGTGGWDTQYF	TGCGCCAGCAGCTCAGGGACAGGGGGCTGGGATACGCAGTATTTT
once	TRBV12-3/TRBV12-4	NA	TRBJ1-1	CASSLARDGNTEAFF	TGTGCCAGCAGTTTAGCGCGGGACGGGAACACTGAAGCTTTCTTT
NA	TRBV2	NA	TRBJ2-7	CVLQGPYEQYF	TGTGTTCTGCAGGGGCCCTACGAGCAGTACTTC
once	TRBV7-9	NA	TRBJ2-3	CASSSTVTSTDTQYF	TGTGCCAGCAGCTCGACAGTTACTAGCACAGATACGCAGTATTTT
NA	TRBV3-1	NA	TRBJ1-2	CASSQDSGGYTF	TGTGCCAGCAGCCAAGATTCCGGCGGCTACACCTTC
NA	TRBV7-9	NA	TRBJ2-2	CASTDPVISGELFF	TGTGCCAGCACTGACCCGGTAATCTCCGGGGAGCTGTTTTTT